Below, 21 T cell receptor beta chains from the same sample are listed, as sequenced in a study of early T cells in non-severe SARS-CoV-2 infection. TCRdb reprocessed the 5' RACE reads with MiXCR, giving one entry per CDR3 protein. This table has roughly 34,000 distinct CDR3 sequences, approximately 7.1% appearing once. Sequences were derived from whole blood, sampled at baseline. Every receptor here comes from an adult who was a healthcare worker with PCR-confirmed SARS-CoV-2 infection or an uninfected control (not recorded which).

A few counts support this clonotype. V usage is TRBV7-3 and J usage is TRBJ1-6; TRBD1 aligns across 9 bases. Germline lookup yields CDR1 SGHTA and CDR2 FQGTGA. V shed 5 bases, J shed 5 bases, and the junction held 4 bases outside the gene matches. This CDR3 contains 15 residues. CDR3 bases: TGTGCCAGCAGCCGGACAGGGGCGAATAATTCACCCCTCCACTTT. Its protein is CASSRTGANNSPLHF.

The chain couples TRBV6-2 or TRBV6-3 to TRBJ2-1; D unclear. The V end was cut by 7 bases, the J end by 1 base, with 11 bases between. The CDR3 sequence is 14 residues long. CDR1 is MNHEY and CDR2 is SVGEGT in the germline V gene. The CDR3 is CASTWSESYNEQFF. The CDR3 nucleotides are TGTGCCAGCACTTGGAGTGAGTCCTACAATGAGCAGTTCTTC.

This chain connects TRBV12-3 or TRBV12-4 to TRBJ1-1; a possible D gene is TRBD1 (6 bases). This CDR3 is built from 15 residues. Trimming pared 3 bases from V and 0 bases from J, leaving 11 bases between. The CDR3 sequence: CASSFEDSLNTEAFF. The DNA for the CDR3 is TGTGCCAGCAGTTTTGAGGACAGCCTGAACACTGAAGCTTTCTTT.

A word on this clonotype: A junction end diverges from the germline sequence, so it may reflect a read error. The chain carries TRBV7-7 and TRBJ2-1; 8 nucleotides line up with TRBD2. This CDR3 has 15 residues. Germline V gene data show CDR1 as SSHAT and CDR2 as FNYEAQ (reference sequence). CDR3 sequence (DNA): TGTGCTAGCAGCCCTGCCCTGGGACTAGACAATGAGCAGTTCTTC. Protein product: CASSPALGLDNEQFF.

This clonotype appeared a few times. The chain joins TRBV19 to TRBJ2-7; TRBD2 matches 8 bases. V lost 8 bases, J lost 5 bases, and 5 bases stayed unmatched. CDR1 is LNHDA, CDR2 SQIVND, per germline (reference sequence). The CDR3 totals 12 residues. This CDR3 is CASLREVHEQYV. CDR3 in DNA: TGTGCCAGTTTGCGGGAGGTGCACGAGCAGTACGTC.

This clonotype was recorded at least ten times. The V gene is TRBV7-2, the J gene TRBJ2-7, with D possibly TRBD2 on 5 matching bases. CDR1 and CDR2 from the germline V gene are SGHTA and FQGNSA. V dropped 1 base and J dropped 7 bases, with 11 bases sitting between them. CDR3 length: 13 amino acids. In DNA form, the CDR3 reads TGTGCCAGCAGCTTAGTGTCGGGGAATGAGCAGTACTTC. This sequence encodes CASSLVSGNEQYF.

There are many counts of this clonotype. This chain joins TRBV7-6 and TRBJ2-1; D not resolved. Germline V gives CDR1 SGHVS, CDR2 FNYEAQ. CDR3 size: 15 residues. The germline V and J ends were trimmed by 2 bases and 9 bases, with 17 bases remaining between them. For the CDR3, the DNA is TGTGCCAGCAGCTTACGGGCAGGTGGAGAAGGTGAGCAGTTCTTC. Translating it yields CASSLRAGGEGEQFF.

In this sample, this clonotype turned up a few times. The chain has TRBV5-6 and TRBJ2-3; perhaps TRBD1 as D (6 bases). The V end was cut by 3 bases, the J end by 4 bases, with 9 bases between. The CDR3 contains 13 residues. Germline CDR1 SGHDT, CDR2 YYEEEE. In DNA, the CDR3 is TGTGCCAGCAGCTGGGGGACACCAGATACGCAGTATTTT. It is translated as CASSWGTPDTQYF.

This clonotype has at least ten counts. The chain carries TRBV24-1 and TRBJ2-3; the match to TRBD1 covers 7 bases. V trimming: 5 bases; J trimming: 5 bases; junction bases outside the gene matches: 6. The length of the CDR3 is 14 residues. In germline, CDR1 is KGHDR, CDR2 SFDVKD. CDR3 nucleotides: TGTGCCACCAGTGGTCAGGGGGATTTAGATACGCAGTATTTT. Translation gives CATSGQGDLDTQYF.

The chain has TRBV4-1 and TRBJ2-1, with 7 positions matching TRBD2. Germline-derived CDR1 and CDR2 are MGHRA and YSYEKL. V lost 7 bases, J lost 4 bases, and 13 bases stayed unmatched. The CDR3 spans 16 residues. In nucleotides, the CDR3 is TGCGCCAGCAACCCTGAGGCACTAGCGTTTTACAATGAGCAGTTCTTC. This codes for CASNPEALAFYNEQFF.

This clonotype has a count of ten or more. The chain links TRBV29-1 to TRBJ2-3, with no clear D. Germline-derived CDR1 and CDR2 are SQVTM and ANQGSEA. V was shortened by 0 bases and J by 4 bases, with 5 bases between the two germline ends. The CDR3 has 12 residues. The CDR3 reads CSVEEGSDTQYF. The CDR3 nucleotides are TGCAGCGTTGAAGAGGGGTCAGATACGCAGTATTTT.

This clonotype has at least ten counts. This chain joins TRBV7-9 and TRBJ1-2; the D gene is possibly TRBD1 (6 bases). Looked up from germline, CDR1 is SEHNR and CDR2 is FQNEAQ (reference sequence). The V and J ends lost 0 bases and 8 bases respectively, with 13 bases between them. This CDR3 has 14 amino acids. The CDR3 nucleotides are TGTGCCAGCAGCTTAGCAGGCAGGGGCACCGGCTACACCTTC. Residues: CASSLAGRGTGYTF.

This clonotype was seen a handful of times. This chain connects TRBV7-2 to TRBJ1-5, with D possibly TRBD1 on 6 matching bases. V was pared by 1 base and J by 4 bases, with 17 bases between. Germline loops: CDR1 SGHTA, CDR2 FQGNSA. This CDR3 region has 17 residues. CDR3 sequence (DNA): TGTGCCAGCAGCTTAGACGCTTGGGGGGCCCCAAATCAGCCCCAGCATTTT. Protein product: CASSLDAWGAPNQPQHF.

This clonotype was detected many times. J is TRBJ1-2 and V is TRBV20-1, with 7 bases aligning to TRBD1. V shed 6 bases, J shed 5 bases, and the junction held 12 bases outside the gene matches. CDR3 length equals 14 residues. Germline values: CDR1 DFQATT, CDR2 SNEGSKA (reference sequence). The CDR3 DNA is TGCAGTGCCAAGAGGGATCAGGGGGTATATGGCTACACCTTC. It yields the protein CSAKRDQGVYGYTF.

The CDR3 region is CSARDLARNYNEQFF. CDR3 nucleotide sequence: TGCAGTGCTAGAGACCTAGCGCGCAACTACAATGAGCAGTTCTTC. The V call is TRBV20-1, the J call TRBJ2-1, with D perhaps TRBD2 (6 bases). There are 15 residues in the CDR3. V shed 0 bases and J shed 3 bases, with 12 bases lying between them. In germline, CDR1 is DFQATT, CDR2 SNEGSKA (reference sequence).

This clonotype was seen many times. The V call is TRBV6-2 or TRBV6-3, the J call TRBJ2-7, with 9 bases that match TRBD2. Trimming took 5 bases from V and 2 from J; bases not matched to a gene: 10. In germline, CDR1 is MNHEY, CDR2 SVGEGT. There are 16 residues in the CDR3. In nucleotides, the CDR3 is TGTGCCAGCAGTAGACAGACTAGCGGAGGGGCCTACGAGCAGTACTTC. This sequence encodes CASSRQTSGGAYEQYF.

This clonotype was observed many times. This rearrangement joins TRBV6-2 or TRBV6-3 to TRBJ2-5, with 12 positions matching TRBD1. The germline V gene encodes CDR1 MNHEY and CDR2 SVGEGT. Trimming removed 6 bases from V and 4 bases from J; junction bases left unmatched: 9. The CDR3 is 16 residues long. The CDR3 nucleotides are TGTGCCAGCAGGCCCGGGACAGGGGGCGTAGGAGAGACCCAGTACTTC. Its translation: CASRPGTGGVGETQYF.

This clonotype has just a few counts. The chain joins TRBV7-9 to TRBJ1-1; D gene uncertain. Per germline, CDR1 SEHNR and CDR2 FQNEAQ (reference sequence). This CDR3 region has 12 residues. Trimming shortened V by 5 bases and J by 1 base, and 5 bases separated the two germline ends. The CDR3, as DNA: TGTGCCAGCAGCCAAACGAACACTGAAGCTTTCTTT. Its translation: CASSQTNTEAFF.

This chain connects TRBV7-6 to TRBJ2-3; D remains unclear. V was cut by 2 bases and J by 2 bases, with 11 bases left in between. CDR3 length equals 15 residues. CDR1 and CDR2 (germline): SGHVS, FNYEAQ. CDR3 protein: CASSLIGRTTDTQYF. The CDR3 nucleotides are TGTGCCAGCAGCTTAATTGGCAGGACCACAGATACGCAGTATTTT.

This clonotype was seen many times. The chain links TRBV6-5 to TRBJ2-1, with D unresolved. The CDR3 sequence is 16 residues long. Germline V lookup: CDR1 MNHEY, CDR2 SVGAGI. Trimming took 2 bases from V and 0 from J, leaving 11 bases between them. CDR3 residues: CASSYRTPSSYNEQFF. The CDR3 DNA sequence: TGTGCCAGCAGTTACCGCACTCCTAGCTCCTACAATGAGCAGTTCTTC.

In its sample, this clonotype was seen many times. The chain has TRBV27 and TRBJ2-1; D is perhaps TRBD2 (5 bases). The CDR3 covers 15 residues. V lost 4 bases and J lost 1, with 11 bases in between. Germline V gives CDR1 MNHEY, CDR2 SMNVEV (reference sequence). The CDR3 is CASSSGGPSYNEQFF. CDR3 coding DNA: TGTGCCAGCAGTTCAGGCGGGCCGTCCTACAATGAGCAGTTCTTC.